Shown below are 6 T cell receptor beta chains from a single sample sequenced in a study of cytomegalovirus exposure and HLA in healthy donors. The PCR employed 60 Vbeta primers together with 13 Jbeta primers. The data were produced by immunoSEQ multiplex PCR, yet TCRdb's version contains in-frame clones alone and is incomplete. The table lists fewer than 150,000 clones, roughly 80% of them singletons. The sequencing input was PBMCs. The receptor source for this set is a woman between 50 and 59 years old in good health and CMV-seronegative.

The V call is TRBV10-2, the J call TRBJ1-1; 7 bases are shared with TRBD1. Germline loops: CDR1 WSHSY, CDR2 SAAADI. CDR3 length equals 13 residues. The V gene end was trimmed by 7 bases and the J gene end by 0 bases; junction bases not matched to a gene: 2. The CDR3 reads CASTGGVNTEAFF. In DNA, the CDR3 is TGCGCCAGCACAGGGGGAGTGAACACTGAAGCTTTCTTT.

The chain carries TRBV18 and TRBJ1-2, with 8 bases lining up with TRBD1. The germline gives CDR1 KGHSH, CDR2 LQKENI. CDR3 length: 14 residues. After removal of 6 bases from V and 4 bases from J, the junction contained 7 bases not matched to a gene. CDR3 protein: CASSSGGAGYGYTF. The CDR3 DNA follows: TGTGCCAGCTCCTCAGGGGGCGCGGGCTATGGCTACACCTTC.

With respect to this clone: Germline and junction disagree at one end, which may indicate a read error. The gene calls are TRBV7-8 and TRBJ2-7; 7 nucleotides align to TRBD1. The CDR3 runs 14 residues. Per germline, CDR1 SGHVS and CDR2 FQNEAQ. Here the CDR3 reads CASSPAQTGYEQYF. In nucleotides, the CDR3 is TGTGCCAGCAGCCCAGCTCAGACAGGGTACGAACAGTACTTC. The full variable domain, its missing parts supplied by reference TRBV7-8 and TRBJ2-7, is GAGVSQSPRYKVAKRGQDVALRCDPISGHVSLFWYQQALGQGPEFLTYFQNEAQLDKSGLPSDRFFAERPEGSVSTLKIQRTQQEDSAVYLCASSPAQTGYEQYFGPGTRLTVT.

The chain employs TRBV6-5 and TRBJ1-4, with D tentatively TRBD1 (5 bases). The V gene lost 4 bases and the J gene lost 0 bases, with 12 bases spanning the gap. The CDR3 consists of 16 residues. Germline CDR1 and CDR2: MNHEY and SVGAGI. The CDR3 spells CASSLGQTSTNEKLFF. CDR3 in DNA: TGTGCCAGCAGTTTAGGACAAACATCAACTAATGAAAAACTGTTTTTT.

The chain has TRBV20-1 and TRBJ2-7, with D maybe TRBD1 (5 bases). Germline values: CDR1 DFQATT, CDR2 SNEGSKA (reference sequence). Trimming left V 0 bases short and J 6 bases short, with 6 bases between. The CDR3 has 11 residues. CDR3 protein: CSARDQGEQYF. In DNA, the CDR3 is TGCAGTGCTAGAGATCAGGGCGAGCAGTACTTC.

In its sample, this clone was seen a few times. The chain uses TRBV6-1 and TRBJ1-1; D perhaps matches TRBD1 (6 bases). CDR1 is MNHNS, CDR2 SASEGT, per germline. V was shortened by 4 bases and J by 8 bases, with 11 bases between the two germline ends. The CDR3 is made up of 12 amino acids. CDR3 coding DNA: TGTGCCAGCAGTGCCTACAGGGTAGAAGCTTTCTTT. This gives the protein CASSAYRVEAFF.